This TCR beta chain was observed in a study of technical replicates of blood from a few donors. TCRdb's table, derived via immunoSEQ multiplex PCR, lists solely in-frame clones and lacks some. The sample includes 65,000 to 80,000 clones, 98% seen only once; the top ten take approximately 0.2%. CDR3 length: 15 residues. Between the trimmed V and J ends, which lost 5 bases and 0 bases, there was a span of 14 bases. Germline V gene lookup returns CDR1 SGHDT and CDR2 YYEEEE. This receptor was identified in a human donor in good health. The sequenced material came from T cells isolated from PBMCs. V is TRBV5-6 and J is TRBJ1-1; TRBD1 is a possible D gene (6 bases). In DNA form, the CDR3 reads TGTGCCAGCAGACGACAGGTTTGGATGAACACTGAAGCTTTCTTT. Translation: CASRRQVWMNTEAFF.